The entry below describes one T cell receptor (beta chain). Its antigen is unidentified. The data derive from a study of beta chain features in type 1 diabetes. Study-level results: Compared with healthy donors, patients appeared to share more similar naive, central memory and regulatory TCRB repertoires.

A heparinised blood draw that averaged about 100 mL was obtained once from each donor. TCRB transcripts that were expressed got sequenced, as all of the isolated RNA had been reverse transcribed. Sequenced by immunoSEQ multiplex PCR; TCRdb stores in-frame clones only, minus some. The sample consists of 250,000 or so clones, roughly 30% of them appearing once. The CDR3 has 13 amino acids. Germline lookup yields CDR1 SNHLY and CDR2 FYNNEI. V shed 11 bases and J 5 bases; nucleotides not matched to a gene: 7. The sample was central memory CD4+ T cells from blood. The TCR comes from a man younger than 40 in good health. This sequence joins TRBV2 and TRBJ2-1, with 9 positions matching TRBD1. Written as DNA, the CDR3 is TGTGCCGGGCAGGGACAGGGAAACAATGAGCAGTTCTTC. This translates into CAGQGQGNNEQFF. The full variable domain, completed using reference TRBV2 and TRBJ2-1, is EPEVTQTPSHQVTQMGQEVILRCVPISNHLYFYWYRQILGQKVEFLVSFYNNEISEKSEIFDDQFSVERPDGSNFTLKIRSTKLEDSAMYFCAGQGQGNNEQFFGPGTRLTVL.